This T cell receptor (beta chain) was observed in a study of T cells in women clearing cervical HPV infection. Study-wide background: Controls gave blood once infection was undetectable; cases at lesion identification.

Study-level results: Each sample's T-cell count was unknown, possibly confounding richness.

On this clone itself: Its specificity is unknown. The read falls 3 residues short of the CDR3 end, and the missing part is taken from the germline J gene.

CDR3 length: 14 amino acids. The V gene's germline CDR1 is SNHLY and CDR2 FYNNEI. V was clipped by 4 bases and J by 3 bases, with 12 bases between them. immunoSEQ multiplex PCR used an average of around 1,200 ng genomic DNA. Sequencing was performed with immunoSEQ multiplex PCR; in TCRdb, only in-frame clones are kept and a portion is missing. Recorded here are 30,000 or so clones; the top ten clones represent 5.5% to 8.5%. The TCR sequence derives from a woman between 18 and 75 years old with a cervical HPV16 infection that either progressed to CIN3+ or cleared (not recorded which). Sequences were obtained from blood buffy coat. The rearrangement uses TRBV2 and TRBJ2-5; D is perhaps TRBD1 (7 bases). The CDR3 region is CASSGQGGKETQYF. CDR3 DNA (partial): TGTGCCAGCAGTGGACAGGGAGGAAAAGAGACC.